The sequence of this TCR beta chain was determined in a study of blood T cells in healthy people across ages. Points from the study as a whole: Diversity was higher, and naive CD4+ cells more numerous, in long-lived donors than in aged donors.

A second PCR of roughly 7 to 11 cycles used a sample-barcoded 5' primer and a J-beta primer mix. In TCRdb, the 5' RACE reads were re-called with MiXCR into one record per CDR3 protein. The data contain 850,000 to 950,000 distinct CDR3 sequences, 29% of them singletons. Note on this clonotype: Antigen: not known. Germline and junction disagree at one end, which may indicate a read error.

The CDR3 is 13 residues long. This sequence was found in an elderly woman in good health. Sequenced material: blood. The chain couples TRBV12-3 or TRBV12-4 to TRBJ2-3; D is ambiguous. The CDR3 here is CASSQRSTDAQYF. The CDR3 DNA reads TGTGCCAGCAGCCAGAGGAGCACAGATGCGCAGTATTTT.